This T cell receptor (beta chain) originates from a study of OX40 agonist ivuxolimab in advanced cancers. Study-level background: Dose-escalation patients' cancers were hepatocellular carcinoma, melanoma, renal cell or head and neck cancer.

Method: immunoSEQ multiplex PCR; TCRdb's copy keeps in-frame clones and lacks some. The sample yields under 90,000 clones, about 85% seen once. The CDR3 length is 15 residues. The ends were cut back, 1 base at V and 2 bases at J, with 10 bases in the middle. Per the germline V gene, CDR1 is SGHKS and CDR2 is YYEKEE (reference sequence). Sequences were derived from CD4+ or CD8+ T cells sorted from blood, sampled in a trial of the OX40 agonist ivuxolimab. The chain couples TRBV5-5 to TRBJ1-5; tentative D call: TRBD1 (5 bases). The TCR sequence derives from an adult with an advanced solid tumor such as melanoma, head and neck, liver or kidney cancer. CDR3 DNA sequence: TGTGCCAGCAGCTTGTACACGGGGGGCAATCAGCCCCAGCATTTT. It codes for CASSLYTGGNQPQHF.